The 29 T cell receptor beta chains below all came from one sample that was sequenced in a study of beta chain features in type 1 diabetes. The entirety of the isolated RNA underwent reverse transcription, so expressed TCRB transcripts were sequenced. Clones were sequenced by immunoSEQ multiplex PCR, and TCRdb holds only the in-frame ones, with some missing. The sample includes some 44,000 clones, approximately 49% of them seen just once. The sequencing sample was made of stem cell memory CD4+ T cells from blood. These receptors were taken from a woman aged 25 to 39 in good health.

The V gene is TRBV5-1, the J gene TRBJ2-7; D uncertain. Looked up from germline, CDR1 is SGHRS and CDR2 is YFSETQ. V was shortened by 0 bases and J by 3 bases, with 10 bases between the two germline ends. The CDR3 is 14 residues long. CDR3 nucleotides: TGCGCCAGCAGCTTGGGGCTACCAGGCTACGAGCAGTACTTC. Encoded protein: CASSLGLPGYEQYF.

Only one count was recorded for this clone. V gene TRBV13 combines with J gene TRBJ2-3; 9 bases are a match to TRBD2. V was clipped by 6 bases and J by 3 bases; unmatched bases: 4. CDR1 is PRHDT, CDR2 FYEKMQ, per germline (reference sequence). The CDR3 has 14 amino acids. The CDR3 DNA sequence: TGTGCCAGCAGGGAGCGGGAGGTGACAGATACGCAGTATTTT. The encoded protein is CASREREVTDTQYF.

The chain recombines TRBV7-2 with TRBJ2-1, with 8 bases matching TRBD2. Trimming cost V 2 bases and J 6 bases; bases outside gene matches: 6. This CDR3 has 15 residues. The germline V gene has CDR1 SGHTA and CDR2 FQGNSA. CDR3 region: CASSLYAGGINEQFF. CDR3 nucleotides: TGTGCCAGCAGCTTATACGCGGGAGGCATCAATGAGCAGTTCTTC.

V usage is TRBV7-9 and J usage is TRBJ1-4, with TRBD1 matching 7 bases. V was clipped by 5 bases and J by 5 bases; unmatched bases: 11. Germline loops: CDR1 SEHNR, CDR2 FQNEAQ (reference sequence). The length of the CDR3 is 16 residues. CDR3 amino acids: CASSQLSGTANEKLFF. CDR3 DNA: TGTGCCAGCAGCCAGCTTTCCGGGACAGCAAATGAAAAACTGTTTTTT.

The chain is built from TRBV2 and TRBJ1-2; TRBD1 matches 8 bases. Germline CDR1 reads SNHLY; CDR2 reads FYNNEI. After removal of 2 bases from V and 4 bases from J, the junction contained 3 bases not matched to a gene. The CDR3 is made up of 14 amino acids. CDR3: CASSEQGAVYGYTF. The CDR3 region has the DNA TGTGCCAGCAGTGAACAGGGGGCCGTCTATGGCTACACCTTC.

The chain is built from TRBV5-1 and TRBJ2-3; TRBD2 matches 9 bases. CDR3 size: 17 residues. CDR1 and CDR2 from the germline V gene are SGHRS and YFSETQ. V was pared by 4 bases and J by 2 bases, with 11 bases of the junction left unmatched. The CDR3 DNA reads TGCGCCAGCAGCGAACCCAGACTAGCGGAGCTCACAGATACGCAGTATTTT. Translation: CASSEPRLAELTDTQYF.

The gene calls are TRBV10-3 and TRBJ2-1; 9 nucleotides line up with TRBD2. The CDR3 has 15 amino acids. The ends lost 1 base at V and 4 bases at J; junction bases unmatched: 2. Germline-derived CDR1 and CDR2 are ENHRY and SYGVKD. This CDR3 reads CAISEFSGSYNEQFF. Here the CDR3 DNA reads TGTGCCATCAGTGAGTTTAGCGGGAGTTACAATGAGCAGTTCTTC.

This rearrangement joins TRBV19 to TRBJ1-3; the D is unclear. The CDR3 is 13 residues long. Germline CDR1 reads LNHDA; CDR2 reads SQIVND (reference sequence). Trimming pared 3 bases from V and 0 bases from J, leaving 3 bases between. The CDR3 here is CASSISSGNTIYF. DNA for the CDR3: TGTGCCAGTAGTATCTCCTCTGGAAACACCATATATTTT.

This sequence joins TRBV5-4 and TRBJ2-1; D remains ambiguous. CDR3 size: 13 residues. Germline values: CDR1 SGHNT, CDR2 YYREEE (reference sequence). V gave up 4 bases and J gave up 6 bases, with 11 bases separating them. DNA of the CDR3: TGTGCCAGCAGCCAAGCCCCTGGCAATGAGCAGTTCTTC. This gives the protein CASSQAPGNEQFF. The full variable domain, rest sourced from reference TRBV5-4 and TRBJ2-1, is ETGVTQSPTHLIKTRGQQVTLRCSSQSGHNTVSWYQQALGQGPQFIFQYYREEENGRGNFPPRFSGLQFPNYSSELNVNALELDDSALYLCASSQAPGNEQFFGPGTRLTVL.

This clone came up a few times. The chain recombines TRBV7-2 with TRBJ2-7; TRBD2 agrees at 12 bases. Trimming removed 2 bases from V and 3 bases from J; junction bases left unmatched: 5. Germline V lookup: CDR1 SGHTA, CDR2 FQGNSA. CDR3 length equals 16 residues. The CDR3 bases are TGTGCCAGCAGCTTAAGCCTAGCGGGAGGGAACTACGAGCAGTACTTC. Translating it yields CASSLSLAGGNYEQYF.

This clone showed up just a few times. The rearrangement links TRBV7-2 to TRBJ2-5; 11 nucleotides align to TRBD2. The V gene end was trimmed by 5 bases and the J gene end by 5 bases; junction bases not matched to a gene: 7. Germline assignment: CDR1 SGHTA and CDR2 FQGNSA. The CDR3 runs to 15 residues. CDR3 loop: CASSPGLAGRETQYF. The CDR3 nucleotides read TGTGCCAGCAGCCCAGGACTAGCGGGCCGGGAGACCCAGTACTTC.

The CDR3: CASGTQGTQYF. In nucleotides, the CDR3 is TGTGCCAGCGGTACCCAGGGTACACAGTACTTC. The chain is built from TRBV27 and TRBJ2-7; possibly TRBD1 for D (5 bases). Germline CDR1 reads MNHEY; CDR2 reads SMNVEV (reference sequence). CDR3 length: 11 residues. V dropped 8 bases and J dropped 10 bases, with 15 bases sitting between them.

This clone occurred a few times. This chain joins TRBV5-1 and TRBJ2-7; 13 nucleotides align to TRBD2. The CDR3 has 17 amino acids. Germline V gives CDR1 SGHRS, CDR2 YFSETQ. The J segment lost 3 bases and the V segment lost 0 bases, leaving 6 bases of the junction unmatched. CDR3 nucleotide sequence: TGCGCCAGCAGCTTGGATGGCGGGACTAGCGGGAACTACGAGCAGTACTTC. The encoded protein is CASSLDGGTSGNYEQYF.

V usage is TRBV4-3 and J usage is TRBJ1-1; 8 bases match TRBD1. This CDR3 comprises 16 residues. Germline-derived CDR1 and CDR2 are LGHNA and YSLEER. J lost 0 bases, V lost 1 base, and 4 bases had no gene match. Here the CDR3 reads CASSQATGGMNTEAFF. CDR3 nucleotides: TGCGCCAGCAGCCAAGCTACAGGGGGTATGAACACTGAAGCTTTCTTT.

The CDR3 DNA follows: TGTGCCAGCCTAGCGCAACCTAGCACAGATACGCAGTATTTT. It encodes CASLAQPSTDTQYF. V is TRBV28 and J is TRBJ2-3, with D perhaps TRBD2 (6 bases). The CDR3 is 14 residues long. V lost 8 bases and J lost 0, with 12 bases in between. The germline V gene encodes CDR1 MDHEN and CDR2 SYDVKM.

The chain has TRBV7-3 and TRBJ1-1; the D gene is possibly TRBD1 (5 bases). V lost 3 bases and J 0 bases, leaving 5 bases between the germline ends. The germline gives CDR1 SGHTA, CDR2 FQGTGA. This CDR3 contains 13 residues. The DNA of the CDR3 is TGTGCCAGCAGCTTGACAGTGAACACTGAAGCTTTCTTT. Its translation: CASSLTVNTEAFF.

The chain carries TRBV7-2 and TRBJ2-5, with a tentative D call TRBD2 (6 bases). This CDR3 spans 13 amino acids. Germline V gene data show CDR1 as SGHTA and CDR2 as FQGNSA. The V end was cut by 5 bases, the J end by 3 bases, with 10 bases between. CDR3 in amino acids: CASSRSSEETQYF. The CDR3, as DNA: TGTGCCAGCAGCAGATCTAGCGAAGAGACCCAGTACTTC.

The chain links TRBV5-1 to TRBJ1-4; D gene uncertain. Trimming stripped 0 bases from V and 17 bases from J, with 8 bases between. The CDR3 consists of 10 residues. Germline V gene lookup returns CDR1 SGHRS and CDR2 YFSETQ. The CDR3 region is CASSLGACFF. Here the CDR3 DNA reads TGCGCCAGCAGCTTGGGGGCCTGTTTTTTT.

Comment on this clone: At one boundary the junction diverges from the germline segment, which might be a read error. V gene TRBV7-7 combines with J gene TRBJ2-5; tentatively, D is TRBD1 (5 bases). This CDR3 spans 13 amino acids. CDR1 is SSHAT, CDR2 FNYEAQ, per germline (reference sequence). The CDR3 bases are TGTGCTAGCAGCCGACAGTTCCAAGAGACCCAGTACTTC. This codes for CASSRQFQETQYF.

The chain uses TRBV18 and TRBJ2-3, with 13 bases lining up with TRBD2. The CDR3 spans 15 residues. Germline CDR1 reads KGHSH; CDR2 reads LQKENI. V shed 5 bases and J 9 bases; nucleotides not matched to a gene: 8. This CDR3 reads CASSSGLAGETTQYF. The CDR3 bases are TGTGCCAGCTCAAGCGGACTAGCGGGAGAAACGACGCAGTATTTT.

The CDR3 sequence is CASRRQGGSNQPQHF. CDR3 coding DNA: TGTGCCAGCAGGCGCCAGGGTGGAAGCAATCAGCCCCAGCATTTT. This sequence joins TRBV6-5 and TRBJ1-5, with D possibly being TRBD1 (5 bases). V dropped 6 bases and J dropped 1 base, with 13 bases sitting between them. Germline CDR1 reads MNHEY; CDR2 reads SVGAGI. The CDR3 sequence is 15 residues long.

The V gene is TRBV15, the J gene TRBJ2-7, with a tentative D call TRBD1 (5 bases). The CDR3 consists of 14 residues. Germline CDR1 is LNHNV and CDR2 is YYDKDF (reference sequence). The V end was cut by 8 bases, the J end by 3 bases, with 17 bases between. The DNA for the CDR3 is TGTGCCACCGCCCGCAGGGAAACCTACTACGAGCAGTACTTC. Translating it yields CATARRETYYEQYF. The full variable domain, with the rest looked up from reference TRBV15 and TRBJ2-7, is DAMVIQNPRYQVTQFGKPVTLSCSQTLNHNVMYWYQQKSSQAPKLLFHYYDKDFNNEADTPDNFQSRRPNTSFCFLDIRSPGLGDTAMYLCATARRETYYEQYFGPGTRLTVT.

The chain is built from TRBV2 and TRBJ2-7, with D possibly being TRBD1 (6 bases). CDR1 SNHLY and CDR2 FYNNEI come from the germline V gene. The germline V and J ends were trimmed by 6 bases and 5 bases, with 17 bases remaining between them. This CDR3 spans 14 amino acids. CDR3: CASRTRGRADEQYF. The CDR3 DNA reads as TGTGCCAGCAGGACCAGGGGCAGGGCGGACGAGCAGTACTTC.

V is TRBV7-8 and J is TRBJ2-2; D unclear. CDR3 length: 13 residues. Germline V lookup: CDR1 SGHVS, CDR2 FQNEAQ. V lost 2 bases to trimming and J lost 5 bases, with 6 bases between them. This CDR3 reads CASSLLVTGELFF. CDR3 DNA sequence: TGTGCCAGCAGCTTATTAGTTACCGGGGAGCTGTTTTTT.

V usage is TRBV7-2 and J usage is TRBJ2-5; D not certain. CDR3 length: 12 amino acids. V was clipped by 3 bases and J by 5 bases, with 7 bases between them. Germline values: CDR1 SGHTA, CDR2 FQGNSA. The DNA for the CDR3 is TGTGCCAGCAGCTTGGCCATGGAGACCCAGTACTTC. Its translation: CASSLAMETQYF.

CDR3 region: CASSHAGTGEKYEQYF. CDR3 bases: TGTGCCAGCAGCCATGCTGGGACAGGCGAAAAGTACGAGCAGTACTTC. The chain couples TRBV4-2 to TRBJ2-7; TRBD1 agrees at 8 bases. Per germline, CDR1 LGHNA and CDR2 YNFKEQ. The CDR3 is 16 amino acids. The ends lost 3 bases at V and 4 bases at J; junction bases unmatched: 11.

The CDR3 loop reads CASSLDRGWSNYGYTF. The CDR3 nucleotides are TGCGCCAGCAGCTTGGACAGGGGTTGGAGTAACTATGGCTACACCTTC. The V call is TRBV5-1, the J call TRBJ1-2; 7 positions match TRBD1. J lost 1 base, V lost 0 bases, and 6 bases had no gene match. Germline assignment: CDR1 SGHRS and CDR2 YFSETQ. The CDR3 length is 16 residues.

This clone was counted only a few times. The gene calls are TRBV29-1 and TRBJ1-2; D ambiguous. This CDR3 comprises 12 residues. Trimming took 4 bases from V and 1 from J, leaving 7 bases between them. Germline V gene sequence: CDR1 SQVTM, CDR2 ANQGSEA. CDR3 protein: CSVGHVNYGYTF. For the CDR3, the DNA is TGCAGCGTTGGACACGTTAACTATGGCTACACCTTC. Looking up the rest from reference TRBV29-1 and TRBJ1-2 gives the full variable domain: SAVISQKPSRDICQRGTSLTIQCQVDSQVTMMFWYRQQPGQSLTLIATANQGSEATYESGFVIDKFPISRPNLTFSTLTVSNMSPEDSSIYLCSVGHVNYGYTFGSGTRLTVV.

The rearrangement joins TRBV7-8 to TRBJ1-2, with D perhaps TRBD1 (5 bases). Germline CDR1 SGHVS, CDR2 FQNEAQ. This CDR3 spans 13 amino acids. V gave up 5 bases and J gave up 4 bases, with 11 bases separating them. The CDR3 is CASSLQESYGYTF. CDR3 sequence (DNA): TGTGCCAGCAGCCTACAGGAATCCTATGGCTACACCTTC.